These T cell receptor beta chains were read from a single sample in a study of T cells after yellow fever vaccination. Each CDR3 protein is one row after TCRdb ran MiXCR on the 5' RACE reads. The repertoire has some 290,000 distinct CDR3 sequences, around 10% of them found once; the top ten carry roughly 3%. The sequencing used CD4+ T cells sorted from PBMCs, collected 45 days after the yellow fever booster vaccination. All receptors derive from a man in his late teens or twenties who received the YFV17D yellow fever vaccine. Both conserved end residues are trimmed from each CDR3. Fields, in order: CDR3 protein, J gene, clone size, V gene. The size entry is marked missing in some rows and otherwise reads once, few, many or a size class.

cdr3_aa: ASSPLYSRGVNNEQF
j_call: TRBJ2-1
clone_size: NA
v_call: TRBV18

cdr3_aa: ASSQDTSPSRTDTQY
j_call: TRBJ2-3
clone_size: few
v_call: TRBV4-3

cdr3_aa: ASSQVPGGRTEAF
j_call: TRBJ1-1
clone_size: NA
v_call: TRBV14

cdr3_aa: ASSTTEMNTEAF
j_call: TRBJ1-1
clone_size: NA
v_call: TRBV5-1

cdr3_aa: ASSLHGDEKLF
j_call: TRBJ1-4
clone_size: few
v_call: TRBV4-2

cdr3_aa: ASSPSGNNQPQH
j_call: TRBJ1-5
clone_size: few
v_call: TRBV7-2

cdr3_aa: ASSQDLNQPQH
j_call: TRBJ1-5
clone_size: many
v_call: TRBV4-3

cdr3_aa: ASRPGQGVVDEQF
j_call: TRBJ2-1
clone_size: few
v_call: TRBV23-1

cdr3_aa: ASSPRGFGLGSGYT
j_call: TRBJ1-2
clone_size: NA
v_call: TRBV6-5

cdr3_aa: ASRAGLAGSDTQY
j_call: TRBJ2-3
clone_size: few
v_call: TRBV6-1

cdr3_aa: ASSPGTLQPQH
j_call: TRBJ1-5
clone_size: few
v_call: TRBV2

cdr3_aa: ASSLSTANLNVLT
j_call: TRBJ2-6
clone_size: many
v_call: TRBV7-9

cdr3_aa: ASKGTGTSVQY
j_call: TRBJ2-7
clone_size: few
v_call: TRBV6-5

cdr3_aa: ASSPPTSGGFSYEQY
j_call: TRBJ2-7
clone_size: many
v_call: TRBV5-1

cdr3_aa: ASSQSGYGTGGGGVYGYT
j_call: TRBJ1-2
clone_size: few
v_call: TRBV4-2

cdr3_aa: ASSGPGYEQY
j_call: TRBJ2-7
clone_size: NA
v_call: TRBV9

cdr3_aa: ASSLSGTSIYEQY
j_call: TRBJ2-7
clone_size: few
v_call: TRBV5-1

cdr3_aa: ASSQDKEGTQY
j_call: TRBJ2-3
clone_size: few
v_call: TRBV4-3

cdr3_aa: ASTQYGGYT
j_call: TRBJ1-2
clone_size: NA
v_call: TRBV6-2/TRBV6-3

cdr3_aa: ASSVDGYTGELF
j_call: TRBJ2-2
clone_size: NA
v_call: TRBV9

cdr3_aa: ASSSNQQGDILF
j_call: TRBJ1-4
clone_size: few
v_call: TRBV12-3/TRBV12-4

cdr3_aa: ASNQLDRASQETQY
j_call: TRBJ2-5
clone_size: NA
v_call: TRBV6-6

cdr3_aa: ASTRGGFAEAF
j_call: TRBJ1-1
clone_size: few
v_call: TRBV5-8

cdr3_aa: AISGRGTSLPDTQY
j_call: TRBJ2-3
clone_size: NA
v_call: TRBV10-3

cdr3_aa: ASSIVRAGGPWKLF
j_call: TRBJ1-4
clone_size: NA
v_call: TRBV19

cdr3_aa: ASTVDRLNTEAF
j_call: TRBJ1-1
clone_size: NA
v_call: TRBV11-2

cdr3_aa: ASSTTGTSGNEQF
j_call: TRBJ2-1
clone_size: NA
v_call: TRBV25-1

cdr3_aa: ASSLGGQGAQETQY
j_call: TRBJ2-5
clone_size: NA
v_call: TRBV4-2

cdr3_aa: ASSQPLSGRGGELF
j_call: TRBJ2-2
clone_size: NA
v_call: TRBV4-1

cdr3_aa: ASSRGEVKNIQY
j_call: TRBJ2-4
clone_size: NA
v_call: TRBV12-3/TRBV12-4

cdr3_aa: ASRRGRTNTEAF
j_call: TRBJ1-1
clone_size: NA
v_call: TRBV6-2/TRBV6-3

cdr3_aa: SAKGTGANVLT
j_call: TRBJ2-6
clone_size: many
v_call: TRBV20-1

cdr3_aa: ASSKERTASSTDTQY
j_call: TRBJ2-3
clone_size: few
v_call: TRBV21-1

cdr3_aa: ASSFGHGGSETQY
j_call: TRBJ2-5
clone_size: NA
v_call: TRBV7-2

cdr3_aa: ASSQQTGNYGYT
j_call: TRBJ1-2
clone_size: few
v_call: TRBV4-3

cdr3_aa: ASSPQGRGQETQY
j_call: TRBJ2-5
clone_size: NA
v_call: TRBV18

cdr3_aa: ASSSRFGNRGSFGAQH
j_call: TRBJ1-5
clone_size: few
v_call: TRBV5-6

cdr3_aa: ASDQPLGYAKTQY
j_call: TRBJ2-5
clone_size: few
v_call: TRBV6-2/TRBV6-3

cdr3_aa: ASSLVQGAGYT
j_call: TRBJ1-2
clone_size: NA
v_call: TRBV7-8

cdr3_aa: ATWGNTEAF
j_call: TRBJ1-1
clone_size: NA
v_call: TRBV28

cdr3_aa: ASSSSGDGANVLT
j_call: TRBJ2-6
clone_size: many
v_call: TRBV12-3/TRBV12-4

cdr3_aa: ASSRTFNQPQH
j_call: TRBJ1-5
clone_size: NA
v_call: TRBV28

cdr3_aa: ASSNRGRRETQY
j_call: TRBJ2-5
clone_size: NA
v_call: TRBV7-2

cdr3_aa: ASSFRMYQETQY
j_call: TRBJ2-5
clone_size: NA
v_call: TRBV27

cdr3_aa: ASSGQTGLQETQY
j_call: TRBJ2-5
clone_size: many
v_call: TRBV18

cdr3_aa: ASSSGLADGTDTQY
j_call: TRBJ2-3
clone_size: many
v_call: TRBV7-3

cdr3_aa: SARRDYTEAF
j_call: TRBJ1-1
clone_size: NA
v_call: TRBV20-1

cdr3_aa: ASSARGNEQY
j_call: TRBJ2-7
clone_size: many
v_call: TRBV9

cdr3_aa: ASSPLNGVNTGELF
j_call: TRBJ2-2
clone_size: NA
v_call: TRBV18

cdr3_aa: ASSYMIPGGQPQH
j_call: TRBJ1-5
clone_size: many
v_call: TRBV6-2/TRBV6-3

cdr3_aa: ASSSLGVAETQY
j_call: TRBJ2-5
clone_size: NA
v_call: TRBV12-3/TRBV12-4

cdr3_aa: ASRDPSETNSPLH
j_call: TRBJ1-6
clone_size: few
v_call: TRBV5-1

cdr3_aa: ASSRQGVSYGYT
j_call: TRBJ1-2
clone_size: few
v_call: TRBV6-2/TRBV6-3